This T cell receptor beta chain came from a study of CD8+ T cells in alopecia areata. Treatment in this sample: oral pan-JAK inhibitor, 5-10 mg twice daily. Extraction and reverse transcription of RNA yielded cDNA as the sequencing template. Using immunoSEQ multiplex PCR, the repertoire was profiled, and TCRdb retains in-frame clones only, with some absent. In the table there are 95,000 to 100,000 clones, around 60% of which are singletons. CDR1 GTSNPN and CDR2 SVGIG come from the germline V gene (reference sequence). Trimming removed 7 bases from V and 6 bases from J, with 3 bases in between. The CDR3 has 8 residues.

The V and J genes are TRBV30 and TRBJ1-2, with no clear D. This sequence was found in a human donor with alopecia areata. Specimen: CD8+ T cells sorted from blood, collected at week 4, from a patient treated with tofacitinib. The CDR3 reads CALNGYTF. DNA of the CDR3: TGTGCCTTAAATGGCTACACCTTC.